This passage covers 23 T cell receptor beta chains from one sample sequenced in a study of cytomegalovirus exposure and HLA in healthy donors. Use of 60 Vbeta and 13 Jbeta primers characterized the PCR. The repertoire was sequenced with immunoSEQ multiplex PCR; TCRdb's copy has only in-frame clones and lacks some. The table shows 210,000 or so clones, with approximately 84% occurring only once. Material: PBMCs. Every receptor here comes from a woman aged 40 to 50 in good health and CMV-seronegative.

The J gene is TRBJ1-1, the V gene TRBV14; TRBD1 is a possible D gene (6 bases). This CDR3 spans 16 amino acids. The germline V gene encodes CDR1 SGHDN and CDR2 FVKESK. V was clipped by 4 bases and J by 0 bases, with 15 bases between them. The CDR3 here is CASSPRTVLMNTEAFF. The CDR3, as DNA: TGTGCCAGCAGCCCTCGGACAGTACTCATGAACACTGAAGCTTTCTTT.

The CDR3 loop reads CASSPQRELYF. CDR3 bases: TGTGCCAGCAGCCCCCAGCGGGAACTCTATTTT. This chain uses TRBV11-2 with TRBJ2-3; 7 bases are shared with TRBD2. This CDR3 is built from 11 residues. Germline CDR1 is SGHAT and CDR2 is FQNNGV. Losses at the gene ends were 5 bases for V and 15 bases for J; bases not matched to a gene: 8.

The CDR3 loop reads CASSVVGAQDTQYF. The CDR3 DNA follows: TGTGCCAGCAGCGTAGTTGGAGCTCAAGATACGCAGTATTTT. The chain employs TRBV9 and TRBJ2-3; D gene uncertain. The CDR3 length is 14 residues. With 0 bases removed from V and 5 bases from J, the gap between germline ends came to 10 bases. CDR1 is SGDLS, CDR2 YYNGEE, per germline.

The chain couples TRBV6-5 to TRBJ1-1; TRBD1 agrees at 7 bases. Trimming removed 6 bases from V and 0 bases from J; junction bases left unmatched: 7. There are 15 residues in the CDR3. Germline V gene sequence: CDR1 MNHEY, CDR2 SVGAGI. Written as DNA, the CDR3 is TGTGCCAGCAGGCCCCGAGGGGGCCTGAACACTGAAGCTTTCTTT. The encoded protein is CASRPRGGLNTEAFF.

J is TRBJ1-2 and V is TRBV27, with unresolved D. The ends were cut back, 2 bases at V and 8 bases at J, with 12 bases in the middle. This CDR3 spans 13 amino acids. CDR1 and CDR2 from the germline V gene are MNHEY and SMNVEV (reference sequence). The CDR3 coding sequence is TGTGCCAGCAGTTTAGTCGAGGGTGGCGGCTACACCTTC. It specifies CASSLVEGGGYTF.

The chain has TRBV30 and TRBJ1-6, with 7 bases fitting TRBD1. Germline V CDR1 and CDR2: GTSNPN, SVGIG (reference sequence). This CDR3 spans 14 amino acids. V gave up 2 bases and J gave up 11 bases; unmatched junction bases: 9. The CDR3 bases are TGTGCCTGGAGTCACCGACAGGGAAGAACACCCCTCCACTTT. This encodes CAWSHRQGRTPLHF. The entire variable domain, with the rest obtained from reference TRBV30 and TRBJ1-6, is as follows: SQTIHQWPATLVQPVGSPLSLECTVEGTSNPNLYWYRQAAGRGLQLLFYSVGIGQISSEVPQNLSASRPQDRQFILSSKKLLLSDSGFYLCAWSHRQGRTPLHFGNGTRLTVT.

Note on this clone: Other DNA sequences from this sample encode an identical CDR3 as well. This chain joins TRBV13 and TRBJ2-3, with a tentative D call TRBD2 (5 bases). Germline V gene lookup returns CDR1 PRHDT and CDR2 FYEKMQ (reference sequence). With 5 bases removed from V and 4 bases from J, the gap between germline ends came to 7 bases. The CDR3 loop spans 12 amino acids. The CDR3 reads CASSPEADTQYF. In nucleotides, the CDR3 is TGTGCCAGCAGCCCGGAGGCAGATACGCAGTATTTT. Based on the CDR3 plus reference TRBV13 and TRBJ2-3, the full variable domain is AAGVIQSPRHLIKEKRETATLKCYPIPRHDTVYWYQQGPGQDPQFLISFYEKMQSDKGSIPDRFSAQQFSDYHSELNMSSLELGDSALYFCASSPEADTQYFGPGTRLTVL.

This clone showed up just a few times. The chain carries TRBV2 and TRBJ1-1; D is possibly TRBD1 (6 bases). The CDR3 has 17 amino acids. The V gene lost 7 bases and the J gene lost 0 bases, with 21 bases spanning the gap. Looked up from germline, CDR1 is SNHLY and CDR2 is FYNNEI. The CDR3 nucleotides are TGTGCCAGCACTAAATGGGGGGGGCTCCAGGTGAACACTGAAGCTTTCTTT. Protein product: CASTKWGGLQVNTEAFF.

The rearrangement links TRBV28 to TRBJ1-2; TRBD1 might be the D (5 bases). V gave up 2 bases and J gave up 7 bases, with 14 bases separating them. Germline lookup yields CDR1 MDHEN and CDR2 SYDVKM. The CDR3 spans 14 residues. CDR3: CASSLGPLRGGYTF. In nucleotides, the CDR3 is TGTGCCAGCAGTTTAGGTCCTTTAAGGGGTGGCTACACCTTC.

This clone was seen more than once but under ten times. The rearrangement uses TRBV27 and TRBJ1-5; weak D call: TRBD1 (5 bases). CDR3 length: 13 residues. With 5 bases removed from V and 7 bases from J, the gap between germline ends came to 12 bases. The germline V gene encodes CDR1 MNHEY and CDR2 SMNVEV (reference sequence). CDR3 in DNA: TGTGCCAGCAGTCTGCGGGGGAACCAGCCCCAGCATTTT. Its protein product is CASSLRGNQPQHF.

The chain is built from TRBV5-1 and TRBJ1-3; 7 bases align to TRBD1. The CDR3 covers 14 residues. Trimming at V came to 5 bases and at J to 1 base, leaving 3 bases not matched to a gene. CDR1 SGHRS and CDR2 YFSETQ come from the germline V gene. The CDR3 bases are TGCGCCAGCAGAAGGGGGCAATCTGGAAACACCATATATTTT. As protein: CASRRGQSGNTIYF.

The genes are TRBV5-5 and TRBJ1-1; D is uncertain. The germline V gene has CDR1 SGHKS and CDR2 YYEKEE (reference sequence). With 2 bases removed from V and 1 base from J, the gap between germline ends came to 6 bases. The CDR3 loop spans 13 amino acids. CDR3 in DNA: TGTGCCAGCAGCTTCACGGGGAACACTGAAGCTTTCTTT. It translates to CASSFTGNTEAFF.

The rearrangement uses TRBV5-3 and TRBJ2-3; a possible D gene is TRBD1 (5 bases). TRBV5-3 is an open reading frame whose function is uncertain. The CDR3 contains 15 residues. V dropped 7 bases and J dropped 0 bases, with 15 bases sitting between them. CDR3 nucleotide sequence: TGTGCCAGACGGTCGTTAAGGGGTAGCACAGATACGCAGTATTTT. Encoded protein: CARRSLRGSTDTQYF.

The chain recombines TRBV7-9 with TRBJ2-3; D perhaps matches TRBD2 (6 bases). The V gene's germline CDR1 is SEHNR and CDR2 FQNEAQ (reference sequence). V lost 2 bases to trimming and J lost 8 bases, with 14 bases between them. This CDR3 contains 14 residues. The CDR3 sequence is CASSLPFSEGTQYF. CDR3 nucleotides: TGTGCCAGCAGCTTACCATTCTCGGAGGGTACGCAGTATTTT.

The chain employs TRBV5-1 and TRBJ1-1, with TRBD1 as a possible D gene (5 bases). The CDR3 is 15 amino acids. Germline loops: CDR1 SGHRS, CDR2 YFSETQ. V dropped 3 bases and J dropped 0 bases, with 12 bases sitting between them. The CDR3 DNA reads as TGCGCCAGCAGCTCGCTAGGGGTTATGAACACTGAAGCTTTCTTT. Encoded protein: CASSSLGVMNTEAFF.

The chain uses TRBV6-6 and TRBJ2-7; 8 bases fit TRBD2. The germline gives CDR1 MNHNY, CDR2 SVGAGI (reference sequence). The CDR3 spans 13 residues. The J segment lost 1 base and the V segment lost 6 bases, leaving 2 bases of the junction unmatched. The CDR3: CASRSSGSYEQYF. The DNA for the CDR3 is TGTGCCAGCAGATCTAGCGGGTCCTACGAGCAGTACTTC.

The chain combines TRBV12-5 with TRBJ2-5; 9 bases map to TRBD2. TRBJ2-7 matches the DNA end more closely, so the J call is doubtful. Looked up from germline, CDR1 is LGHNT and CDR2 is FRNRAP. This CDR3 comprises 15 residues. CDR3 loop: CASGTTTSGWYEQYF. DNA for the CDR3: TGTGCTAGTGGTACCACTACTAGCGGGTGGTACGAGCAGTACTTC.

V gene TRBV4-1 combines with J gene TRBJ1-2, with a weak D call TRBD1 (5 bases). Germline CDR1 reads MGHRA; CDR2 reads YSYEKL. Trimming stripped 0 bases from V and 7 bases from J, with 6 bases between. The CDR3 spans 12 residues. The CDR3 DNA reads TGCGCCAGCAGCCAAGATGGGGCTGGCTACACCTTC. This sequence encodes CASSQDGAGYTF.

This clone occurred a few times. The gene calls are TRBV28 and TRBJ1-1; 7 bases match TRBD1. Germline trimming cut 7 bases from V and 2 bases from J; bases unmatched to any gene: 7. This CDR3 has 14 residues. Germline V gene data show CDR1 as MDHEN and CDR2 as SYDVKM. CDR3 residues: CASTLRGLNTEAFF. DNA of the CDR3: TGTGCCAGCACACTAAGGGGGCTTAACACTGAAGCTTTCTTT.

This sequence joins TRBV6-1 and TRBJ1-6; D is unclear. V lost 3 bases to trimming and J lost 9 bases, with 6 bases between them. Germline V gene sequence: CDR1 MNHNS, CDR2 SASEGT. The CDR3 runs 12 residues. CDR3 loop: CASSEWSSPLHF. CDR3 coding DNA: TGTGCCAGCAGTGAGTGGAGTTCACCCCTCCACTTT.

This chain connects TRBV28 to TRBJ2-1, with 7 bases identical to TRBD1. Germline V lookup: CDR1 MDHEN, CDR2 SYDVKM. The CDR3 totals 12 residues. V was pared by 3 bases and J by 7 bases, with 0 bases of the junction left unmatched. The CDR3 loop is CASSLDRNEQFF. In DNA form, the CDR3 reads TGTGCCAGCAGTTTGGACAGGAATGAGCAGTTCTTC. Using reference TRBV28 and TRBJ2-1 for the parts outside the CDR3, the full variable domain is DVKVTQSSRYLVKRTGEKVFLECVQDMDHENMFWYRQDPGLGLRLIYFSYDVKMKEKGDIPEGYSVSREKKERFSLILESASTNQTSMYLCASSLDRNEQFFGPGTRLTVL.

The chain uses TRBV6-6 and TRBJ1-2, with D hard to call. The germline V and J ends were trimmed by 7 bases and 0 bases, with 12 bases remaining between them. Per germline, CDR1 MNHNY and CDR2 SVGAGI (reference sequence). The CDR3 consists of 14 residues. Here the CDR3 DNA reads TGTGCCAGCATCCGGGAGTCCACTAACTATGGCTACACCTTC. The encoded protein is CASIRESTNYGYTF.

The chain is built from TRBV7-9 and TRBJ2-7; D call uncertain. The CDR3 extends over 12 amino acids. With 5 bases removed from V and 2 bases from J, the gap between germline ends came to 7 bases. Germline assignment: CDR1 SEHNR and CDR2 FQNEAQ (reference sequence). CDR3 protein: CASSISTYEQYF. CDR3 nucleotide sequence: TGTGCCAGCAGCATCTCTACCTACGAGCAGTACTTC.